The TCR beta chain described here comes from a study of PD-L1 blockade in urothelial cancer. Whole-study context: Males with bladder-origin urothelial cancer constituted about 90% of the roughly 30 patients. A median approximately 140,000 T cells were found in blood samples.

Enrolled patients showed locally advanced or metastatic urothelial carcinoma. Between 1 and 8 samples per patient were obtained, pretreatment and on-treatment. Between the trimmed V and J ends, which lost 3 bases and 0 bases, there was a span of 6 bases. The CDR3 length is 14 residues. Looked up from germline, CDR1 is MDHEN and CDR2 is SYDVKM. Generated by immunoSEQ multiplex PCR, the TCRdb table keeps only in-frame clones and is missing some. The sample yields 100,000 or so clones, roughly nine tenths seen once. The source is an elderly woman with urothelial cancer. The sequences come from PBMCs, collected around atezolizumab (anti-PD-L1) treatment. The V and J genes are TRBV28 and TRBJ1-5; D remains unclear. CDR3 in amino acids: CASSFRFSNQPQHF. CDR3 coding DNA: TGTGCCAGCAGTTTCAGATTTAGCAATCAGCCCCAGCATTTT. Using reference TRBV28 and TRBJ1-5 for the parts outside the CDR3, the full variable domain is DVKVTQSSRYLVKRTGEKVFLECVQDMDHENMFWYRQDPGLGLRLIYFSYDVKMKEKGDIPEGYSVSREKKERFSLILESASTNQTSMYLCASSFRFSNQPQHFGDGTRLSIL.